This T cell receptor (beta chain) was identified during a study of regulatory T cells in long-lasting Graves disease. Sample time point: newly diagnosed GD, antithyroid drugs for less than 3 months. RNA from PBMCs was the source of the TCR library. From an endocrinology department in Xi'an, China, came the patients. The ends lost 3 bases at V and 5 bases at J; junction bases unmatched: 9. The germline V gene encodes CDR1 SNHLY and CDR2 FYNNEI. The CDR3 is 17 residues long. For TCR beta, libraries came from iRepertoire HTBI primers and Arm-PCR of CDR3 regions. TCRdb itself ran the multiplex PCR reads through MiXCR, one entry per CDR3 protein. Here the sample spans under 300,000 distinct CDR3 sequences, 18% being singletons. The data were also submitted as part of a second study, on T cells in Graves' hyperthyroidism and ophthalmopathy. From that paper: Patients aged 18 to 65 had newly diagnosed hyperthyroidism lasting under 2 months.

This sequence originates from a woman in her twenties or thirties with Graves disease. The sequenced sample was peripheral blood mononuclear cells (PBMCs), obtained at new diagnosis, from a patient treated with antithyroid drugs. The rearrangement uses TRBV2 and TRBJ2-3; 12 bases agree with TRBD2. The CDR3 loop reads CASSDASGGAGGDTQYF. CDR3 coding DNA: TGTGCCAGCAGTGATGCTAGCGGGGGGGCGGGGGGAGATACGCAGTATTTT.